This TCR beta chain was documented in a study of CD8 T cells in ankylosing spondylitis. Whole-study results and caveats: Ankylosing spondylitis blood appeared to carry a characteristic TCR beta motif of several highly homologous variants.

Concerning this clonotype: Antigen specificity is unknown.

TCRdb re-called the 5' RACE reads with MiXCR, one entry per CDR3 protein. This repertoire shows roughly 450,000 distinct CDR3 sequences, 25% to 30% found once; its top ten account for roughly 0.9%. Sequenced material: blood, either unsorted or a sorted T cell fraction (not recorded which). The clonotype originates from a male donor with ankylosing spondylitis.

In DNA form, the CDR3 reads TGTGCCTTCAGTTTAGGACTCGAAGTTTATAGCAATCAGCCCCAGCATTTT. Amino acids: CAFSLGLEVYSNQPQHF. The chain recombines TRBV12-3 or TRBV12-4 with TRBJ1-5; unclear D gene. This CDR3 contains 17 residues. V was pared by 11 bases and J by 0 bases, with 23 bases between.